This T cell receptor (beta chain) was observed in a study of blood T cell repertoires in COVID-19. On the study more broadly: Sources were T cells, B-cell-depleted T cells, or PBMCs; the material itself was cDNA or gDNA.

Methods used by the authors: The authors estimated nucleated cell counts from reference gene primer amplification. Clones were read by immunoSEQ multiplex PCR, and TCRdb kept only the in-frame ones, dropping some. That table is the source of V, J and clone size, and D and trimming were worked out from the DNA. Here the sample spans 250,000 to 300,000 clones, approximately 90% being singletons. Germline V gene data show CDR1 as SGHNT and CDR2 as YYREEE (reference sequence). CDR3 length: 15 residues. The V end was cut by 1 base, the J end by 6 bases, with 17 bases between. The study assigned cohorts using participant-reported clinical history. This clone was observed once.

The clonotype was recovered from a woman aged 40 to 49 with acute COVID-19. Sample: PBMCs or T cells enriched from blood (not recorded which). The rearrangement uses TRBV5-4 and TRBJ2-7; D unclear. CDR3 nucleotides: TGTGCCAGCAGCTTGAACCCGACTCTACCTACCGAGCAGTACTTC. Its translation is CASSLNPTLPTEQYF.